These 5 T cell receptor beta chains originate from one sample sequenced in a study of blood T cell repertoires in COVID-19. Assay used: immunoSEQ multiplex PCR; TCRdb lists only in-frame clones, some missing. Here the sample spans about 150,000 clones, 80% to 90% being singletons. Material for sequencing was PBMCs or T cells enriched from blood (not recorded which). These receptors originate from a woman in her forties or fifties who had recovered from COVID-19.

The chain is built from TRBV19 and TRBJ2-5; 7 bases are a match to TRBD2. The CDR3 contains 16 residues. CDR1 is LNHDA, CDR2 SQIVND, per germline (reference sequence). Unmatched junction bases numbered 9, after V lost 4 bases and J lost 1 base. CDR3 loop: CASSTTPAGFQETQYF. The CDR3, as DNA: TGTGCCAGTAGTACGACCCCAGCGGGGTTCCAAGAGACCCAGTACTTC.

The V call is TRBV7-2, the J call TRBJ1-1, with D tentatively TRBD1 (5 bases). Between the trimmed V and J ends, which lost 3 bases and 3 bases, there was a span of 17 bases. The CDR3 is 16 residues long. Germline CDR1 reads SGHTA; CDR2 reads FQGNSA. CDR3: CASSLVGGIGDTEAFF. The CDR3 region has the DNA TGTGCCAGCAGCTTGGTGGGGGGGATCGGGGACACTGAAGCTTTCTTT.

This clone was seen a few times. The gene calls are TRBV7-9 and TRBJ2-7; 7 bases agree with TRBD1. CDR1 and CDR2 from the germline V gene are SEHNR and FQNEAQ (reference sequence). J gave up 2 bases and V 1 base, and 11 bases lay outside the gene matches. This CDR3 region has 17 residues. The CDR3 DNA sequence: TGTGCCAGCAGCTTAGGGGAAGGGACAGTTATTCCCTACGAGCAGTACTTC. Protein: CASSLGEGTVIPYEQYF.

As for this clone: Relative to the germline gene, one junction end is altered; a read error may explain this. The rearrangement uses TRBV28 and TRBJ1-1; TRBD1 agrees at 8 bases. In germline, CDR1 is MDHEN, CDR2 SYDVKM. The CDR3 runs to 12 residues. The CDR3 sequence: CASSLQGARPDF. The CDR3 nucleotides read TGTGCCAGCAGTTTACAGGGGGCCCGACCGGACTTT.

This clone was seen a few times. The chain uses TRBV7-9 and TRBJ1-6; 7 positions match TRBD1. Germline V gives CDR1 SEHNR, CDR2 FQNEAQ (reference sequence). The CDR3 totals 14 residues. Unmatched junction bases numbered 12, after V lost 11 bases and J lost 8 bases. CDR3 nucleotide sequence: TGTGCCTCTTCGCTAAGACAGGGCGATTCACCCCTCCACTTT. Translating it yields CASSLRQGDSPLHF. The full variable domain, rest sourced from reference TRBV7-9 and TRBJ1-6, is DTGVSQNPRHKITKRGQNVTFRCDPISEHNRLYWYRQTLGQGPEFLTYFQNEAQLEKSRLLSDRFSAERPKGSFSTLEIQRTEQGDSAMYLCASSLRQGDSPLHFGNGTRLTVT.